This T cell receptor beta chain was documented in a study of shared clonotypes between healthy human individuals. Study information: A few men and two women, aged 18 to 49, were donors. Findings of the study overall: Of the naive CD4 clonotypes, around 4.7% were shared across a few donors.

Naivety among CD8 cells was defined by CD45RO negativity and positive CCR7 selection, thereby excluding terminally differentiated effector memory CD45RA+ cells. Within Nashville, Tennessee resided all donors, each a Caucasian adult. Only in-frame clones appear in the TCRdb table, and some are missing; sequencing was by immunoSEQ multiplex PCR. This table holds around 1,900,000 clones, around 93% found once. With respect to this clone: The antigen is undetermined.

The CDR3 runs to 14 residues. Deletions cut 2 bases from V and 10 bases from J, with 16 bases between. The germline gives CDR1 MGHRA, CDR2 YSYEKL. The receptor was isolated from a man aged 18 to 30 in good health. Some clones in this sample may be carry-over from other donors' samples. The rearrangement uses TRBV4-1 and TRBJ2-3; D gene uncertain. The sample was naive CD8+ T cells from PBMCs. Here the CDR3 reads CASSQPGRLDAQYF. The CDR3 DNA reads as TGCGCCAGCAGCCAACCGGGCCGTCTGGATGCGCAGTATTTT.